This T cell receptor (beta chain) is from a study of naive and memory T cell subsets. Study results and caveats: Possibly reflecting memory cells re-expressing CD45RA, a few larger clonotypes occurred in naive repertoires, especially CD8.

On this clonotype itself: Its cognate antigen is unknown.

The CDR3 is made up of 16 amino acids. The germline V gene encodes CDR1 WSHSY and CDR2 SAAADI. Germline trimming cut 6 bases from V and 0 bases from J; bases unmatched to any gene: 9. An equimolar mix of two oligonucleotides served as the beta constant-region primer for TRBC1 and TRBC2. Ligated cDNA was amplified by four rounds of PCR with nested alpha and beta constant-region primers and SP2. From the UMI-ligation and nested PCR reads, TCRdb called clonotypes with MiXCR, one entry per CDR3 protein. The data hold approximately 140,000 distinct CDR3 sequences, with over 20% observed a single time. This TCR was sampled from a human donor in good health. Sequences were obtained from naive CD4+ T cells from blood. The chain carries TRBV10-2 and TRBJ2-7, with TRBD2 matching over 9 bases. The CDR3 coding sequence is TGCGCCAGCAGGAGGAGCGGGAGGAGCTCCTCCTACGAGCAGTACTTC. This sequence encodes CASRRSGRSSSYEQYF.